Reported below is one TCR beta chain. Its antigen is still unknown. The sample belongs to a study of CD8+ T cells in alopecia areata. Looking at the study overall: Treated individuals took tofacitinib by mouth, 5 to 10 mg twice daily.

Between the trimmed V and J ends, which lost 2 bases and 4 bases, there was a span of 11 bases. This CDR3 is built from 14 residues. Germline lookup yields CDR1 SGHDN and CDR2 FVKESK. Sequencing used cDNA as its template, made by extracting RNA and reverse transcribing it. The data were produced by immunoSEQ multiplex PCR, yet TCRdb's version contains in-frame clones alone and is incomplete. This sample has under 150,000 clones; approximately 55% occur once, and the top ten carry 3% to 4%. Notes on the study in general: During tofacitinib treatment, many expanded lesional clones remained in scalp and blood. Whereas mice showed it more clearly, TCR sharing across patients was murkier, possibly because of HLA.

Treatment noted: oral pan-JAK inhibitor, 5-10 mg twice daily. Investigators sorted PBMCs to obtain both CD4+ and CD8+ T cells. The sequence derives from a human donor with alopecia areata. This chain connects TRBV14 to TRBJ1-2; a possible D gene is TRBD1 (5 bases). Here the sequenced sample was CD4+ T cells sorted from blood, taken at week 24, from a patient treated with tofacitinib. The CDR3 region has the DNA TGTGCCAGCAGCCAAAACGTAGGGACCTATGGCTACACCTTC. As protein: CASSQNVGTYGYTF.